This TCR beta chain is drawn from a study of shared clonotypes between healthy human individuals. Using immunoSEQ multiplex PCR, the repertoire was profiled, and TCRdb retains in-frame clones only, with some absent. Of about 2 million clones listed, about 95% are singletons. Findings and limits, study-wide: Collection of samples was limited to blood; tissue repertoires likely differ. Compared with clonotypes that all four donors shared, non-shared clonotypes had lower generation probabilities. In having few donors, the study represented limited genetic and exposure-history diversity. At large depth, rarefaction still showed sorted-subset sequencing to be incomplete.

This CDR3 is built from 17 residues. Trimming removed 5 bases from V and 2 bases from J, with 21 bases in between. Germline CDR1 and CDR2: SGHAT and FQNNGV. With regard to this clone: Its antigen is unknown.

Naive CD8 isolation took CD45RO-negative cells positively selected for CCR7 and excluded terminally differentiated effector memory CD45RA+ cells. This TCR derives from a man between 18 and 35 years old in good health. Sequencing input: naive CD8+ T cells sorted from blood. J is TRBJ1-1 and V is TRBV11-2, with a weak D call TRBD1 (5 bases). CDR3 DNA: TGTGCCAGCAGCCCCCATTTTAGAACAGGATTCAACACTGAAGCTTTCTTT. Translation: CASSPHFRTGFNTEAFF.